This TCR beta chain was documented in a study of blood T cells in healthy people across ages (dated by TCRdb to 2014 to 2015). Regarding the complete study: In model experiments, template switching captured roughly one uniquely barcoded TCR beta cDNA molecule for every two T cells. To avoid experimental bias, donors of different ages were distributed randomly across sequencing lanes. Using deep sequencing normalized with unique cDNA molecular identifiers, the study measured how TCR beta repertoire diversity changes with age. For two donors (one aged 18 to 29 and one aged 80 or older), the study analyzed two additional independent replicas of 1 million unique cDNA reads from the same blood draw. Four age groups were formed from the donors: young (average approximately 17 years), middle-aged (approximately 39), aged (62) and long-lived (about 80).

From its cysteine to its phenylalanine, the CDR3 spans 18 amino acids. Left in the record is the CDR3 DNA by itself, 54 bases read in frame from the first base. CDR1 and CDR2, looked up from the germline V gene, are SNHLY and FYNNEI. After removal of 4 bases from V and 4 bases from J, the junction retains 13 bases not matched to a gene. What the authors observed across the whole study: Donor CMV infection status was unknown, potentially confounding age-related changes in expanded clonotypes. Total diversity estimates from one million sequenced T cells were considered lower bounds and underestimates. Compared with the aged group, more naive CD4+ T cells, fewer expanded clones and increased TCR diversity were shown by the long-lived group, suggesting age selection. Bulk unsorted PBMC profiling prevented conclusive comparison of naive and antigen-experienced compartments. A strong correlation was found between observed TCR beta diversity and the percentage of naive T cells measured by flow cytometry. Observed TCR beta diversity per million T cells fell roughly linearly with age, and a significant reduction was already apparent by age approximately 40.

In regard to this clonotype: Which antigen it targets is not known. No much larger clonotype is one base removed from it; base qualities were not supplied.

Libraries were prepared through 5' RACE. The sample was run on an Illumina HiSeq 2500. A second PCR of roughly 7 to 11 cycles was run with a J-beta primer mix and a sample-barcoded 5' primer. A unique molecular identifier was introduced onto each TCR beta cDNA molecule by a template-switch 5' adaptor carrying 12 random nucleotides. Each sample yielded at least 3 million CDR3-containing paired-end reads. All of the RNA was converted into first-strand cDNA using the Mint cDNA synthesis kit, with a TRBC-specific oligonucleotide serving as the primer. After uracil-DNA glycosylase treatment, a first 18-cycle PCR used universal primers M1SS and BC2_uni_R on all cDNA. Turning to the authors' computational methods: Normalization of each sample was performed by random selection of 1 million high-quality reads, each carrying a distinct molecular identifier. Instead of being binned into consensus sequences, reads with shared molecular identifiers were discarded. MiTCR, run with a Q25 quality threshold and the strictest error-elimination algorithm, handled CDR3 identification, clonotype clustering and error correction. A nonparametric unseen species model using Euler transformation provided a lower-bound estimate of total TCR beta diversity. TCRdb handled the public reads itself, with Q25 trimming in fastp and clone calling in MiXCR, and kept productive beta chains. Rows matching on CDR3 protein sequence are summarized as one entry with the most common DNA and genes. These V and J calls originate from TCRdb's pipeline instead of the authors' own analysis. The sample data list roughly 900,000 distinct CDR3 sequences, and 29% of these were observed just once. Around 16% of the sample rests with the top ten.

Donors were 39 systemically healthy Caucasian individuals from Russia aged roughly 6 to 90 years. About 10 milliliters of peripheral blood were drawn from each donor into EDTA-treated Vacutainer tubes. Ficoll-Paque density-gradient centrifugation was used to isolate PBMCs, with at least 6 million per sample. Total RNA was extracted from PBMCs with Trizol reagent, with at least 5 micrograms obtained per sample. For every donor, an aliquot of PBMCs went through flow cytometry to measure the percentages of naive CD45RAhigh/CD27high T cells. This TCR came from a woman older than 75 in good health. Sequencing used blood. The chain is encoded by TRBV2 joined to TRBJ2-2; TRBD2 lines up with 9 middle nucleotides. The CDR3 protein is CASSVPRGGARGTGELFF. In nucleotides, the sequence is TGTGCCAGCAGTGTGCCGCGCGGGGGGGCCCGAGGCACCGGGGAGCTGTTTTTT.